These T cell receptor beta chains were read from a single sample in a study of blood T cell repertoires in COVID-19. The table came from immunoSEQ multiplex PCR; TCRdb's copy has only in-frame clones and leaves some out. The table includes 29,000 or so clones, about nine tenths detected once. Sequenced material: peripheral blood. These receptors originate from a human donor in a cohort sampled during active COVID-19. Both conserved end residues are part of each CDR3. D genes are given only for firm matches. Size tells how often a clone was seen (once, few, many) or the class of an expanded clone, and some rows leave it out.

D | J | V | size | DNA | CDR3
- | TRBJ1-5 | TRBV4-2 | - | TGTGCCAGCAGCCAAGATGGTAGAAACAATCAGCCCCAGCATTTT | CASSQDGRNNQPQHF
- | TRBJ2-2 | TRBV6-5 | - | TGTGCCAGCAGTTATTCGACAGAATTGAACACCGGGGAGCTGTTTTTT | CASSYSTELNTGELFF
TRBD2 | TRBJ2-3 | TRBV5-1 | - | TGCGCCAGCAGCTTACCCAAAACCACAGCGGGGGGCGAGGATACGCAGTATTTT | CASSLPKTTAGGEDTQYF
- | TRBJ2-7 | TRBV4-3 | - | TGCGCCAGCAGCCAAGGGGAGGGGGACACATCCTACGAGCAGTACTTC | CASSQGEGDTSYEQYF
- | TRBJ2-6 | TRBV5-1 | - | TGCGCCAGCAGCTTGGCGAGCTCTGGGGCCAACGTCCTGACTTTC | CASSLASSGANVLTF
- | TRBJ2-3 | TRBV15 | - | TGTGCCACCAGCCAGACCCCCGCCAGGGCAGATACGCAGTATTTT | CATSQTPARADTQYF
- | TRBJ1-1 | TRBV27 | - | TGTGCCAGCAGTTTAACCGCAGGGTGGACTGAAGCTTTCTTT | CASSLTAGWTEAFF
TRBD1 | TRBJ2-5 | TRBV6-5 | - | TGTGCCAGCAGACGGGGACAGGGGATGGCGGAGACCCAGTACTTC | CASRRGQGMAETQYF
- | TRBJ2-5 | TRBV4-2 | - | TGTGCCAGCAGCCAAGGGGACAACCAAGAGACCCAGTACTTC | CASSQGDNQETQYF
- | TRBJ2-7 | TRBV7-2 | - | TGTGCCAGCAGCTTAGCGGCAGGGTCAGGAGAGCAGTACTTC | CASSLAAGSGEQYF
- | TRBJ2-7 | TRBV29-1 | - | TGCAGCGTTGAGGGGGGGGACACCTTCGGCGAGCAGTACTTC | CSVEGGDTFGEQYF
- | TRBJ2-3 | TRBV3-1/TRBV3-2 | - | TGTGCCAGCAGCCACGACAGAACAGATACGCAGTATTTT | CASSHDRTDTQYF
- | TRBJ1-6 | TRBV19 | - | TGTGCCAGTAGTAAGGACAGAGATTCACCCCTCCACTTT | CASSKDRDSPLHF
TRBD1 | TRBJ2-7 | TRBV18 | few | TGTGCCAGCTCACTGGGACAGGGGGAGCAGTACTTC | CASSLGQGEQYF
TRBD2 | TRBJ2-2 | TRBV4-3 | - | TGCGCCAGCAGCCAAGAACTAGCGGGGAACACCGGGGAGCTGTTTTTT | CASSQELAGNTGELFF
TRBD2 | TRBJ2-1 | TRBV15 | - | TGTGCCACCAGCAGACCCTTGATGACTAGCTTGGGGGATGAGCAGTTCTTC | CATSRPLMTSLGDEQFF
- | TRBJ2-2 | TRBV2 | - | TGTGCCAGCAGTACCCCGGTGGCGGACACCGGGGAGCTGTTTTTT | CASSTPVADTGELFF